One and the same sample provided the 15 T cell receptor beta chains below, sequenced in a study of regulatory T cells in long-lasting Graves disease (dated by TCRdb to about 2021). The library was made by multiplex PCR. Sequencing instrument: Illumina HiSeq 4000. CDR3 regions were amplified by Arm-PCR with iRepertoire HTBI primers to construct TCR beta libraries. TCRdb itself trimmed the public reads at Q25 with fastp, ran MiXCR and retained productive beta chains. Every entry covers one CDR3 protein and lists the most common genes and DNA from its rows. Here the sample has hundreds of thousands of distinct CDR3 sequences; 20% to 25% occur a single time. Clones ranked in the top ten supply approximately 6.4% of the sample. Sample time point, as interpreted from the label and publication: persistent/refractory GD, antithyroid drugs over 5 years with positive TRAb. For both TCR sequencing and RNA sequencing, RNA was extracted from PBMCs using TRIzol.

The sequencing here drew on peripheral blood mononuclear cells (PBMCs), taken when the disease was refractory, from a patient treated with antithyroid drugs. The source is a female donor with Graves disease.

This clonotype was detected only once. This sequence joins TRBV19 and TRBJ1-3; 9 nucleotides align to TRBD1. This CDR3 region has 17 residues. CDR1 is LNHDA, CDR2 SQIVND, per germline (reference sequence). V shed 5 bases and J 2 bases; nucleotides not matched to a gene: 10. CDR3 coding DNA: TGTGCCAGTAGTCCCCTTACGGGACAGGGAACTGGAAACACCATATATTTT. Translating it yields CASSPLTGQGTGNTIYF.

The table lists this clonotype with a few counts. V gene TRBV15 combines with J gene TRBJ2-5, with D unresolved. The CDR3 length is 14 residues. Germline CDR1 reads LNHNV; CDR2 reads YYDKDF (reference sequence). V gave up 0 bases and J gave up 2 bases, with 7 bases separating them. CDR3 sequence: CATSRDRSQETQYF. In DNA, the CDR3 is TGTGCCACCAGCAGAGATCGGAGTCAAGAGACCCAGTACTTC.

A few counts support this clonotype. The chain has TRBV29-1 and TRBJ2-2, with D perhaps TRBD1 (5 bases). The CDR3 length is 14 residues. Trimming removed 2 bases at V and 4 bases at J, with 11 bases between. Germline V gene sequence: CDR1 SQVTM, CDR2 ANQGSEA. The CDR3 loop reads CSVEHQRGTGELFF. The CDR3 DNA is TGCAGCGTTGAACACCAAAGGGGCACCGGGGAGCTGTTTTTT.

This clonotype has more than one count but fewer than ten. The chain links TRBV28 to TRBJ1-4; 7 positions match TRBD1. The CDR3 consists of 14 residues. V shed 6 bases and J 8 bases; nucleotides not matched to a gene: 9. Germline V gene data show CDR1 as MDHEN and CDR2 as SYDVKM. Here the CDR3 DNA reads TGTGCCAGCAGCACGACAGGGAAGGACGAAAAACTGTTTTTT. Amino acid sequence: CASSTTGKDEKLFF.

Ten or more counts support this clonotype. The J gene is TRBJ2-3, the V gene TRBV28, with D perhaps matching TRBD2 (5 bases). CDR3 length: 14 residues. The germline gives CDR1 MDHEN, CDR2 SYDVKM. V dropped 2 bases and J dropped 0 bases, with 6 bases sitting between them. The CDR3 here is CASSLRGSTDTQYF. CDR3 in DNA: TGTGCCAGCAGTTTAAGAGGGAGCACAGATACGCAGTATTTT.

V usage is TRBV7-2 and J usage is TRBJ2-3; the D call may be TRBD1 or TRBD2 (5 bases each). V was pared by 2 bases and J by 6 bases, with 18 bases between. The germline V gene has CDR1 SGHTA and CDR2 FQGNSA. The CDR3 covers 16 residues. CDR3: CASSLWDRTLVDTQYF. Written as DNA, the CDR3 is TGTGCCAGCAGCTTATGGGACCGAACCCTGGTGGATACGCAGTATTTT.

The chain employs TRBV9 and TRBJ1-2; D perhaps matches TRBD1 (5 bases). Trimming shortened V by 0 bases and J by 8 bases, and 20 bases separated the two germline ends. This CDR3 has 16 residues. Germline V gene sequence: CDR1 SGDLS, CDR2 YYNGEE. The CDR3 reads CASSVADSTDVFGYTF. In nucleotides, the CDR3 is TGTGCCAGCAGCGTAGCCGACAGCACGGACGTTTTCGGCTACACCTTC.

Many counts were recorded for this clonotype. This rearrangement joins TRBV28 to TRBJ1-4; 12 nucleotides agree with TRBD1. CDR1 is MDHEN and CDR2 is SYDVKM in the germline V gene. V trimming: 7 bases; J trimming: 3 bases; junction bases outside the gene matches: 12. CDR3 size: 18 residues. The DNA of the CDR3 is TGTGCCAGCATCTCCCGGGACAGGGGGCGCCGGGCTAATGAAAAACTGTTTTTT. It yields the protein CASISRDRGRRANEKLFF.

The rearrangement uses TRBV13 and TRBJ1-1, with D perhaps matching TRBD1 (5 bases). The germline gives CDR1 PRHDT, CDR2 FYEKMQ (reference sequence). Trimming pared 7 bases from V and 11 bases from J, leaving 26 bases between. This CDR3 comprises 15 residues. For the CDR3, the DNA is TGTGCCAGCACCCTCGAGACAGCTTCGGTCCGAGGTGCTTTCTTT. Amino acids: CASTLETASVRGAFF. Variable domain in full (rest from reference TRBV13 and TRBJ1-1): AAGVIQSPRHLIKEKRETATLKCYPIPRHDTVYWYQQGPGQDPQFLISFYEKMQSDKGSIPDRFSAQQFSDYHSELNMSSLELGDSALYFCASTLETASVRGAFFGQGTRLTVV.

This clonotype occurred many times. The chain joins TRBV11-1 to TRBJ1-1; D is perhaps TRBD1 (5 bases). Germline V gene lookup returns CDR1 SGHAT and CDR2 FQDESV (reference sequence). The CDR3 spans 17 residues. V lost 3 bases to trimming and J lost 0 bases, with 17 bases between them. The CDR3 nucleotides read TGTGCCAGCAGCTTGTCAAGGACAAGAGGTTTGAACACTGAAGCTTTCTTT. Translated: CASSLSRTRGLNTEAFF.

The sample holds a few counts of this clonotype. The gene calls are TRBV12-3 or TRBV12-4 and TRBJ2-7; maybe TRBD2 (5 bases). The CDR3 covers 14 residues. V lost 6 bases and J 7 bases, leaving 19 bases between the germline ends. For the CDR3, the DNA is TGTGCCAGCAGCCCCCACGCCGGGGTCGAGGAGCAGTACTTC. It encodes CASSPHAGVEEQYF.

This clonotype was picked up a small number of times. This chain links TRBV10-3 with TRBJ2-7; TRBD1 aligns across 8 bases. This CDR3 is 21 amino acids long. V gave up 0 bases and J gave up 4 bases; unmatched junction bases: 23. Germline values: CDR1 ENHRY, CDR2 SYGVKD. CDR3 sequence: CAISESFNRQGALIPLYEQYF. The CDR3 DNA reads TGTGCCATCAGTGAGTCTTTTAATAGGCAGGGGGCTTTGATCCCCCTTTACGAGCAGTACTTC.

At least ten counts were recorded for this clonotype. The chain carries TRBV6-1 and TRBJ2-7; 8 positions match TRBD2. The length of the CDR3 is 15 residues. V shed 7 bases, J shed 2 bases, and the junction held 10 bases outside the gene matches. Germline CDR1 and CDR2: MNHNS and SASEGT. The CDR3 is CASKRGSDHPYEQYF. Written as DNA, the CDR3 is TGTGCCAGCAAGCGGGGGTCCGACCACCCCTACGAGCAGTACTTC.

This clonotype was counted ten times or more. The CDR3 region has the DNA TGCAGTGCAGAAGAGACAGTAATGGTAGAGACCCAGTACTTC. Translation: CSAEETVMVETQYF. The V and J genes are TRBV20-1 and TRBJ2-5; maybe TRBD1 (5 bases). In germline, CDR1 is DFQATT, CDR2 SNEGSKA (reference sequence). The length of the CDR3 is 14 residues. V lost 6 bases to trimming and J lost 4 bases, with 18 bases between them.

This clonotype was seen a few times. This chain connects TRBV3-1 to TRBJ2-7; TRBD2 aligns across 9 bases. The trim removed 4 bases at V and 3 bases at J, leaving 7 bases unmatched. The length of the CDR3 is 15 residues. Germline V lookup: CDR1 LGHDT, CDR2 YNNKEL (reference sequence). CDR3 DNA: TGTGCCAGCAGCCGGAGGAGGCGGGGGGGCTACGAGCAGTACTTC. Amino acids: CASSRRRRGGYEQYF.